Detailed here is one T cell receptor beta chain. The assay was immunoSEQ multiplex PCR, and TCRdb's table has in-frame clones only and misses some. The table lists about 180,000 clones, 88% of them singletons. Pooled together were second doses at about 4 or about 12 weeks. CDR3 size: 14 residues. Trimming at V came to 6 bases and at J to 8 bases, leaving 6 bases not matched to a gene. Germline CDR1 is LGHDT and CDR2 is YNNKEL (reference sequence). This sample was included in a study of T cell responses to AZD1222 COVID-19 vaccine. The receptor was isolated from an adult who received the AZD1222 COVID-19 vaccine. Here the sequenced sample was peripheral blood, taken 28 days after the second AZD1222 dose. The chain employs TRBV3-1 (or the pseudogene TRBV3-2) and TRBJ2-1; 11 bases align to TRBD1. For the CDR3, the DNA is TGTGCCAGCAGGACGGACAGGGGGCGGGATGAGCAGTTCTTC. Translated, it gives CASRTDRGRDEQFF.